Each of the 28 T cell receptor beta chains below was sequenced from the same sample in a study of cytomegalovirus exposure and HLA in healthy donors. PCR involved 60 Vbeta and 13 Jbeta primers. Clones were read by immunoSEQ multiplex PCR, and TCRdb kept only the in-frame ones, dropping some. This table holds roughly 97,000 clones, approximately 78% found once. Sequenced sample: PBMCs. These receptors all come from a woman in her 40s in good health and CMV-seronegative.

The chain uses TRBV28 and TRBJ1-2, with no clear D. There are 14 residues in the CDR3. V gave up 3 bases and J gave up 7 bases, with 15 bases separating them. CDR1 is MDHEN and CDR2 is SYDVKM in the germline V gene. CDR3 region: CASSFPRPRGGYTF. In DNA, the CDR3 is TGTGCCAGCAGTTTCCCCCGCCCGAGAGGTGGCTACACCTTC.

The chain is built from TRBV5-1 and TRBJ2-7, with 12 bases fitting TRBD2. Germline CDR1 and CDR2: SGHRS and YFSETQ. V was pared by 5 bases and J by 4 bases, with 7 bases of the junction left unmatched. The CDR3 sequence is 15 residues long. The CDR3 spells CASSPQTSGGYEQYF. The CDR3 DNA sequence: TGCGCCAGCAGTCCCCAGACTAGCGGGGGATACGAGCAGTACTTC.

The CDR3 coding sequence is TGTGCCAGCAGACCTGGACTAGCGGGAGTGATTGAGCAGTTCTTC. It encodes CASRPGLAGVIEQFF. The chain is built from TRBV28 and TRBJ2-1; 13 bases are a match to TRBD2. V was pared by 6 bases and J by 9 bases, with 8 bases of the junction left unmatched. Germline V gene data show CDR1 as MDHEN and CDR2 as SYDVKM. This CDR3 spans 15 amino acids.

The V gene is TRBV27, the J gene TRBJ2-1; 13 positions match TRBD2. There are 15 residues in the CDR3. The germline CDR1 and CDR2 sequences are MNHEY and SMNVEV (reference sequence). V dropped 3 bases and J dropped 6; count of bases not matched to a gene: 2. CDR3 sequence (DNA): TGTGCCAGCAGTTTTACTAGCGGGAGGGTCAATGAGCAGTTCTTC. Protein sequence: CASSFTSGRVNEQFF.

The chain links TRBV2 to TRBJ2-5; possible D gene TRBD2, 6 bases. The J call is uncertain, as TRBJ2-7 better fits the DNA end. Per the germline V gene, CDR1 is SNHLY and CDR2 is FYNNEI. The CDR3 has 15 residues. The CDR3 loop reads CASSYSRESSYEQYF. The DNA of the CDR3 is TGTGCCAGCAGTTATTCCCGGGAGAGCTCCTACGAGCAGTACTTC.

The rearrangement uses TRBV28 and TRBJ1-1; 7 positions match TRBD1. CDR3 size: 15 residues. J gave up 5 bases and V 5 bases, and 11 bases lay outside the gene matches. The V gene's germline CDR1 is MDHEN and CDR2 SYDVKM. This CDR3 is CASSRTDRVGTEAFF. CDR3 nucleotide sequence: TGTGCCAGCAGTCGAACCGACAGGGTAGGAACTGAAGCTTTCTTT.

As concerns this clone: At one end, the junction sequence differs from germline, possibly due to a read error. V gene TRBV7-9 combines with J gene TRBJ1-1; weak D call: TRBD1 (6 bases). The CDR3 has 10 amino acids. Germline assignment: CDR1 SEHNR and CDR2 FQNEAQ (reference sequence). CDR3 in amino acids: CSSSEGVIFF. The CDR3 DNA sequence: TGTTCCAGCAGCGAGGGGGTAATTTTCTTT.

This chain uses TRBV30 with TRBJ1-2; 7 bases are shared with TRBD1. The CDR3 extends over 15 amino acids. V dropped 0 bases and J dropped 4; count of bases not matched to a gene: 8. CDR1 and CDR2 (germline): GTSNPN, SVGIG (reference sequence). The CDR3 loop is CAWSVHRDSRYGYTF. The CDR3 coding sequence is TGTGCCTGGAGTGTACATAGGGACAGTCGCTATGGCTACACCTTC.

V gene TRBV6-5 combines with J gene TRBJ2-3; TRBD2 might be the D (6 bases). CDR3 length equals 15 residues. V was clipped by 6 bases and J by 2 bases, with 15 bases between them. Germline-derived CDR1 and CDR2 are MNHEY and SVGAGI. The CDR3 DNA reads TGTGCCAGCAGAAGAGGAGGGGAATTCACAGATACGCAGTATTTT. It codes for CASRRGGEFTDTQYF.

The chain carries TRBV4-3 and TRBJ1-2, with 7 bases matching TRBD1. Germline V gene lookup returns CDR1 LGHNA and CDR2 YSLEER. The CDR3 sequence is 15 residues long. V was pared by 3 bases and J by 4 bases, with 8 bases of the junction left unmatched. The CDR3 sequence: CASSHSPDRSYGYTF. CDR3 sequence (DNA): TGCGCCAGCAGCCATTCTCCGGACAGGTCCTATGGCTACACCTTC.

This clone was picked up one time. The gene calls are TRBV7-9 and TRBJ2-5, with 9 bases lining up with TRBD1. V gave up 4 bases and J gave up 6 bases; unmatched junction bases: 9. Germline CDR1 and CDR2: SEHNR and FQNEAQ (reference sequence). The CDR3 length is 15 residues. CDR3 sequence reads: CASSSLGTGLKTQYF. The CDR3 DNA reads TGTGCCAGCAGCTCCCTTGGGACAGGGTTAAAGACCCAGTACTTC.

V usage is TRBV6-5 and J usage is TRBJ2-3, with a tentative D call TRBD1 (6 bases). The CDR3 runs 13 residues. Trimming left V 2 bases short and J 4 bases short, with 7 bases between. CDR1 is MNHEY and CDR2 is SVGAGI in the germline V gene. The CDR3 spells CASSYEGADTQYF. The CDR3 DNA sequence: TGTGCCAGCAGTTACGAGGGGGCAGATACGCAGTATTTT.

V is TRBV11-3 and J is TRBJ1-5, with 7 nucleotides matching TRBD1. CDR3 length equals 16 residues. V lost 5 bases, J lost 5 bases, and 12 bases stayed unmatched. Germline assignment: CDR1 SGHNT and CDR2 YENEEA. Written as DNA, the CDR3 is TGTGCCAGCAGCCCGAACAGACAGGGTTCTGATCAGCCCCAGCATTTT. This gives the protein CASSPNRQGSDQPQHF.

This chain uses TRBV7-8 with TRBJ2-5; possibly TRBD2 for D (7 bases). Germline assignment: CDR1 SGHVS and CDR2 FQNEAQ. The CDR3 consists of 14 residues. With 6 bases removed from V and 5 bases from J, the gap between germline ends came to 16 bases. CDR3 amino acids: CASSWGGGKETQYF. DNA of the CDR3: TGTGCCAGCAGTTGGGGCGGGGGCAAGGAGACCCAGTACTTC. The complete variable domain, with remaining parts taken from reference TRBV7-8 and TRBJ2-5, reads GAGVSQSPRYKVAKRGQDVALRCDPISGHVSLFWYQQALGQGPEFLTYFQNEAQLDKSGLPSDRFFAERPEGSVSTLKIQRTQQEDSAVYLCASSWGGGKETQYFGPGTRLLVL.

The rearrangement joins TRBV5-5 to TRBJ2-7; 9 nucleotides agree with TRBD2. V shed 4 bases, J shed 2 bases, and the junction held 4 bases outside the gene matches. This CDR3 spans 14 amino acids. Germline V gene lookup returns CDR1 SGHKS and CDR2 YYEKEE (reference sequence). The CDR3 region has the DNA TGTGCCAGCAGCCCAGGGACTAGCCCCTACGAGCAGTACTTC. It translates to CASSPGTSPYEQYF.

A single count supports this clone. The V and J genes are TRBV30 and TRBJ2-3; D is undetermined. The V end was cut by 2 bases, the J end by 3 bases, with 15 bases between. The CDR3 totals 15 residues. CDR1 is GTSNPN and CDR2 is SVGIG in the germline V gene (reference sequence). As DNA, the CDR3 is TGTGCCTGGAGTTTAACGGGTTCTAAGACAGATACGCAGTATTTT. It codes for CAWSLTGSKTDTQYF.

V gene TRBV7-2 combines with J gene TRBJ2-5; maybe TRBD1 (6 bases). This CDR3 contains 16 residues. CDR1 and CDR2 (germline): SGHTA, FQGNSA. Trimming left V 1 base short and J 5 bases short, with 17 bases between. In DNA form, the CDR3 reads TGTGCCAGCAGCTTAGTCACCGTTCGGCAGGGGGAGACCCAGTACTTC. Translation: CASSLVTVRQGETQYF.

The chain couples TRBV7-9 to TRBJ1-1; D is undetermined. CDR3 length equals 12 residues. V was trimmed by 6 bases and J by 0 bases, leaving 5 bases between them. Germline V gene sequence: CDR1 SEHNR, CDR2 FQNEAQ (reference sequence). CDR3 in DNA: TGTGCCAGCAGGTCCATGAACACTGAAGCTTTCTTT. This codes for CASRSMNTEAFF.

The J gene is TRBJ1-1, the V gene TRBV28; D possibly corresponds to TRBD1 (6 bases). The CDR3 is made up of 16 amino acids. Germline lookup yields CDR1 MDHEN and CDR2 SYDVKM. V was pared by 8 bases and J by 4 bases, with 23 bases between. CDR3 loop: CASSQYGAGDSTEAFF. The DNA of the CDR3 is TGTGCCAGCTCTCAATATGGGGCAGGGGATAGCACTGAAGCTTTCTTT.

The gene calls are TRBV11-2 and TRBJ2-6, with D maybe TRBD2 (6 bases). V was clipped by 5 bases and J by 2 bases, with 13 bases between them. This CDR3 contains 16 residues. Germline V CDR1 and CDR2: SGHAT, FQNNGV. CDR3 protein: CASSRLGGPGANVLTF. The CDR3 region has the DNA TGTGCCAGCAGCCGTCTGGGGGGTCCTGGGGCCAACGTCCTGACTTTC. The full variable domain, in which reference TRBV11-2 and TRBJ2-6 provide the parts outside the CDR3, is EAGVAQSPRYKIIEKRQSVAFWCNPISGHATLYWYQQILGQGPKLLIQFQNNGVVDDSQLPKDRFSAERLKGVDSTLKIQPAKLEDSAVYLCASSRLGGPGANVLTFGAGSRLTVL.

The genes are TRBV5-1 and TRBJ2-7, with TRBD1 matching over 9 bases. V lost 6 bases and J lost 3; bases outside the gene matches: 4. CDR3 length: 13 residues. From germline, CDR1 is SGHRS and CDR2 YFSETQ. The CDR3, as DNA: TGCGCCAGCACTCGGGGACAGGGCTACGAGCAGTACTTC. It codes for CASTRGQGYEQYF.

The rearrangement links TRBV7-2 to TRBJ2-5; no definite D call. The germline CDR1 and CDR2 sequences are SGHTA and FQGNSA. The ends were cut back, 2 bases at V and 4 bases at J, with 14 bases in the middle. The CDR3 is 15 residues long. CDR3 region: CASSLFPGSAETQYF. The CDR3 nucleotides are TGTGCCAGCAGCTTATTTCCGGGTTCGGCAGAGACCCAGTACTTC.

J is TRBJ1-3 and V is TRBV18, with a tentative D call TRBD1 (5 bases). V shed 1 base and J shed 1 base, with 8 bases lying between them. This CDR3 region has 15 residues. The germline V gene has CDR1 KGHSH and CDR2 LQKENI. The CDR3 nucleotides are TGTGCCAGCTCACCACAAGGGGCGTCTGGAAACACCATATATTTT. Its translation is CASSPQGASGNTIYF.

J is TRBJ1-4 and V is TRBV4-3; tentatively, D is TRBD1 (6 bases). Between the trimmed V and J ends, which lost 0 bases and 14 bases, there was a span of 22 bases. The germline CDR1 and CDR2 sequences are LGHNA and YSLEER. The CDR3 spans 16 residues. CDR3 in DNA: TGCGCCAGCAGCCAAGATCGGGGTTACAACCGGGACAATCTGTTTTTT. The encoded protein is CASSQDRGYNRDNLFF.

V usage is TRBV5-4 and J usage is TRBJ1-4; TRBD1 might be the D (5 bases). Deletions cut 1 base from V and 6 bases from J, with 10 bases between. Germline CDR1 and CDR2: SGHNT and YYREEE (reference sequence). This CDR3 contains 14 residues. As DNA, the CDR3 is TGTGCCAGCAGCTTGTGGGGCTTAGATGAAAAACTGTTTTTT. Translating gives CASSLWGLDEKLFF. Based on the CDR3 plus reference TRBV5-4 and TRBJ1-4, the full variable domain is ETGVTQSPTHLIKTRGQQVTLRCSSQSGHNTVSWYQQALGQGPQFIFQYYREEENGRGNFPPRFSGLQFPNYSSELNVNALELDDSALYLCASSLWGLDEKLFFGSGTQLSVL.

This clone was found once. The V call is TRBV27, the J call TRBJ2-7; TRBD1 matches at 8 bases. The length of the CDR3 is 14 residues. V shed 5 bases, J shed 3 bases, and the junction held 6 bases outside the gene matches. Germline-derived CDR1 and CDR2 are MNHEY and SMNVEV (reference sequence). The chain's CDR3 is CASSPGTGYYEQYF. CDR3 sequence (DNA): TGTGCCAGCAGTCCCGGGACAGGATACTACGAGCAGTACTTC.

The V call is TRBV23-1, the J call TRBJ1-1; 7 bases agree with TRBD1. TRBV23-1 is an ORF, with its function uncertain. After removal of 0 bases from V and 1 base from J, the junction contained 8 bases not matched to a gene. The CDR3 is 17 residues long. CDR3 nucleotide sequence: TGCGCCAGCAGTCAATCGGAAAAGACAGGGAGGAACACTGAAGCTTTCTTT. Its protein product is CASSQSEKTGRNTEAFF.

This clone has just one count. The chain combines TRBV27 with TRBJ1-2; possible D gene TRBD1, 5 bases. With 10 bases removed from V and 4 bases from J, the gap between germline ends came to 19 bases. This CDR3 region has 14 residues. Germline values: CDR1 MNHEY, CDR2 SMNVEV (reference sequence). This CDR3 is CATFQGGAGYGYTF. CDR3 nucleotide sequence: TGTGCCACCTTTCAGGGCGGGGCGGGCTATGGCTACACCTTC.